The 14 T cell receptor beta chains reported below all come from one sample, sequenced in a study of T cell changes during pregnancy in multiple sclerosis. TCRdb's copy holds only in-frame clones and misses some; the assay was immunoSEQ multiplex PCR. The sample lists approximately 70,000 clones, just over 90% occurring once. The sample consisted of peripheral blood, taken in the second trimester of pregnancy. These receptors were obtained from a female donor in good health, enrolled as a control in a pregnancy study.

The V and J genes are TRBV28 and TRBJ1-1; 7 positions match TRBD1. The length of the CDR3 is 17 residues. Germline CDR1 MDHEN, CDR2 SYDVKM. The ends lost 1 base at V and 0 bases at J; junction bases unmatched: 8. CDR3 in DNA: TGTGCCAGCAGTTTATATGGGGGACAGCCGATGAACACTGAAGCTTTCTTT. Its translation is CASSLYGGQPMNTEAFF.

The rearrangement links TRBV25-1 to TRBJ1-1; D is possibly TRBD1 (6 bases). V lost 3 bases to trimming and J lost 3 bases, with 11 bases between them. The CDR3 is made up of 14 amino acids. CDR1 MGHDK and CDR2 SYGVNS come from the germline V gene. Written as DNA, the CDR3 is TGTGCCAGCAGTGACTCAGGGGCTCACACTGAAGCTTTCTTT. It codes for CASSDSGAHTEAFF.

The rearrangement joins TRBV9 to TRBJ1-2; D possibly corresponds to TRBD1 (6 bases). The germline V gene encodes CDR1 SGDLS and CDR2 YYNGEE. V shed 4 bases and J shed 7 bases, with 20 bases lying between them. The CDR3 has 15 residues. The CDR3 loop reads CASSPLPTGQGGYTF. The CDR3, as DNA: TGTGCCAGCAGCCCACTCCCCACAGGGCAGGGTGGCTACACCTTC.

The V call is TRBV18, the J call TRBJ2-7, with TRBD1 as a possible D gene (6 bases). CDR1 KGHSH and CDR2 LQKENI come from the germline V gene. Trimming stripped 0 bases from V and 4 bases from J, with 7 bases between. CDR3 length: 13 amino acids. The CDR3 spells CASSPPTGYEQYF. CDR3 nucleotide sequence: TGTGCCAGCTCACCACCGACAGGATACGAGCAGTACTTC.

This chain joins TRBV7-2 and TRBJ1-5; the match to TRBD1 covers 9 bases. The V and J ends lost 3 bases and 7 bases, in that order; junction bases with no gene match: 7. There are 15 residues in the CDR3. Germline V gene sequence: CDR1 SGHTA, CDR2 FQGNSA. CDR3 in DNA: TGTGCCAGCAGCTTCGAACAGGGGGCTGGGCAGCCCCAGCATTTT. As protein: CASSFEQGAGQPQHF.

This clone was counted between two and nine times. This chain uses TRBV27 with TRBJ1-5, with D possibly TRBD1 on 5 matching bases. V was shortened by 10 bases and J by 5 bases, with 15 bases between the two germline ends. CDR3 length: 13 residues. Germline loops: CDR1 MNHEY, CDR2 SMNVEV (reference sequence). CDR3 sequence: CATSLDKDQPQHF. CDR3 bases: TGTGCCACCTCCCTGGACAAGGATCAGCCCCAGCATTTT.

J is TRBJ2-1 and V is TRBV5-1; 7 positions match TRBD2. Germline loops: CDR1 SGHRS, CDR2 YFSETQ. V lost 1 base and J lost 7; bases outside the gene matches: 14. The CDR3 totals 17 residues. The CDR3 DNA sequence: TGCGCCAGCAGCTTGTATCCCGGGGAGGGCCTAGAAAATGAGCAGTTCTTC. Protein sequence: CASSLYPGEGLENEQFF.

This clone was recorded only once. The chain has TRBV29-1 and TRBJ2-1; tentatively, D is TRBD2 (5 bases). This CDR3 contains 10 residues. Germline V gives CDR1 SQVTM, CDR2 ANQGSEA. Between the trimmed V and J ends, which lost 6 bases and 10 bases, there was a span of 10 bases. CDR3 nucleotides: TGCAGCGTGCGGGCTAACGAGCAGTTCTTC. The encoded protein is CSVRANEQFF.

V is TRBV27 and J is TRBJ2-1, with TRBD1 identical over 7 bases. The CDR3 is made up of 16 amino acids. V lost 0 bases, J lost 4 bases, and 6 bases stayed unmatched. From germline, CDR1 is MNHEY and CDR2 SMNVEV (reference sequence). The DNA for the CDR3 is TGTGCCAGCAGTTTATCGTGGGCAGGGGGATACAATGAGCAGTTCTTC. Translating gives CASSLSWAGGYNEQFF.

This chain connects TRBV29-1 to TRBJ2-3; 7 nucleotides align to TRBD1. The CDR3 consists of 14 residues. V was pared by 8 bases and J by 6 bases, with 14 bases of the junction left unmatched. Per the germline V gene, CDR1 is SQVTM and CDR2 is ANQGSEA. This CDR3 reads CSLGRDSQRDTQYF. CDR3 DNA: TGCAGCCTCGGCCGGGACAGCCAACGGGATACGCAGTATTTT.

This clone was observed a handful of times. The chain carries TRBV4-1 and TRBJ1-1, with D unresolved. This CDR3 region has 16 residues. The germline V gene has CDR1 MGHRA and CDR2 YSYEKL. The germline V and J ends were trimmed by 4 bases and 1 base, with 16 bases remaining between them. The CDR3 DNA follows: TGCGCCAGCAGCCCCGGTGGTGCCGTTTCGAACACTGAAGCTTTCTTT. Translating it yields CASSPGGAVSNTEAFF.

This sequence joins TRBV14 and TRBJ2-7; 8 nucleotides match TRBD2. V gave up 1 base and J gave up 3 bases; unmatched junction bases: 8. The CDR3 is 16 amino acids. Germline V gives CDR1 SGHDN, CDR2 FVKESK. The CDR3 DNA reads TGTGCCAGCAGCCAAGGGGGTAGCGGGATGTTCTACGAGCAGTACTTC. It is translated as CASSQGGSGMFYEQYF.

V gene TRBV19 combines with J gene TRBJ1-4; 7 bases align to TRBD1. Germline V CDR1 and CDR2: LNHDA, SQIVND (reference sequence). V shed 10 bases, J shed 5 bases, and the junction held 10 bases outside the gene matches. There are 14 residues in the CDR3. The CDR3 DNA sequence: TGTGCCACCTCCGTGACAGGGATAAATGAAAAACTGTTTTTT. It yields the protein CATSVTGINEKLFF.

Note on this clone: Other nucleotide sequences in the sample specify the same CDR3. The rearrangement uses TRBV6-1 and TRBJ2-5; 7 bases fit TRBD2. CDR1 MNHNS and CDR2 SASEGT come from the germline V gene. This CDR3 has 14 residues. The junction had 3 bases not matched to a gene; V was cut back by 1 base and J by 4 bases. This CDR3 reads CASSEGGGGETQYF. The CDR3 DNA sequence: TGTGCCAGCAGTGAAGGGGGCGGGGGAGAGACCCAGTACTTC.